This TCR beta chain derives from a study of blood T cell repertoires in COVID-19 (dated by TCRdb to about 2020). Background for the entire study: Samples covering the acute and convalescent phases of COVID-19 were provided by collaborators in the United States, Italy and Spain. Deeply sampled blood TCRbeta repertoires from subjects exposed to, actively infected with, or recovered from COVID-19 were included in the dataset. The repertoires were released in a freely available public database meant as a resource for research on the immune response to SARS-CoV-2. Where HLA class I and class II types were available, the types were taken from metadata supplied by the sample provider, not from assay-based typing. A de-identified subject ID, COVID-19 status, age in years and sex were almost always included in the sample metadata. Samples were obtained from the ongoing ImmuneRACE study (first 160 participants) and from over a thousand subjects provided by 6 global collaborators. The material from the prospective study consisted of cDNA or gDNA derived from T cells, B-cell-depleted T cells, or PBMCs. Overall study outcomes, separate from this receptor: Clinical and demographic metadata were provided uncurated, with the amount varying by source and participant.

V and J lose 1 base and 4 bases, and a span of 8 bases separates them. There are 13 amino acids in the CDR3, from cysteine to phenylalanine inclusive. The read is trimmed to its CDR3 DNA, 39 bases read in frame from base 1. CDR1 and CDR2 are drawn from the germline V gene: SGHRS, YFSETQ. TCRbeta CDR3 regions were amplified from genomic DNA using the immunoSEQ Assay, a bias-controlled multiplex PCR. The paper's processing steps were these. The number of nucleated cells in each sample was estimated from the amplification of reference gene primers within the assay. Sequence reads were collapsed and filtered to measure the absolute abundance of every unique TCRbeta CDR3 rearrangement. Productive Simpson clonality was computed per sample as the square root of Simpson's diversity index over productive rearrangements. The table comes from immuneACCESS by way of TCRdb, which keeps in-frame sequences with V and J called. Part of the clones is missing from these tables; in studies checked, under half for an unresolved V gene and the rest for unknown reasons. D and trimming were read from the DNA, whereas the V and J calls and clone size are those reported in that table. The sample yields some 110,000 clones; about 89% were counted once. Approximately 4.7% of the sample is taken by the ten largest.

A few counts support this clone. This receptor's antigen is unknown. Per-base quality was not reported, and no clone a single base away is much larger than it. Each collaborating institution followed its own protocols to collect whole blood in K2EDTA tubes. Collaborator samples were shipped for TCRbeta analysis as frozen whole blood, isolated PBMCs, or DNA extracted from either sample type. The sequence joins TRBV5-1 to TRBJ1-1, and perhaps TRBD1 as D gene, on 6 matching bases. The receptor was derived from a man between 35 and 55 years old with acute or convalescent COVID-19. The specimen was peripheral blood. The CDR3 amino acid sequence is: CASSLSRGTEAFF. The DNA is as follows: TGCGCCAGCAGCTTGTCCAGGGGCACTGAAGCTTTCTTT.